This entry concerns a single TCR beta chain. Its antigen is not identified. These data originate in a study of CD8+ T cells in alopecia areata. General study findings and limits: Association of baseline CD8+ expansion with response is uncertain owing to one nonresponder.

In germline, CDR1 is GTSNPN, CDR2 SVGIG (reference sequence). With V trimmed by 3 bases and J by 0 bases, 14 bases remained unmatched. The CDR3 loop spans 18 amino acids. Investigators isolated RNA and reverse transcribed it into cDNA to act as the sequencing template. Sequencing used immunoSEQ multiplex PCR; TCRdb keeps in-frame clones, though not all of them. Of about 220,000 clones listed, under 75% are singletons. The sample's treatment: oral pan-JAK inhibitor, 5-10 mg twice daily. Both peripheral blood and punch biopsies of lesional scalp skin were obtained from patients who had alopecia areata. PBMC-derived CD4+ and CD8+ T cells were sorted.

The material was CD4+ T cells sorted from blood, obtained at week 4, from a patient treated with tofacitinib. J is TRBJ2-3 and V is TRBV30; 8 bases match TRBD2. The origin of this receptor is a human donor with alopecia areata. CDR3: CAWRAVRGGGGSTDTQYF. The CDR3 DNA reads as TGTGCCTGGAGGGCCGTCAGGGGTGGCGGGGGGAGCACAGATACGCAGTATTTT.